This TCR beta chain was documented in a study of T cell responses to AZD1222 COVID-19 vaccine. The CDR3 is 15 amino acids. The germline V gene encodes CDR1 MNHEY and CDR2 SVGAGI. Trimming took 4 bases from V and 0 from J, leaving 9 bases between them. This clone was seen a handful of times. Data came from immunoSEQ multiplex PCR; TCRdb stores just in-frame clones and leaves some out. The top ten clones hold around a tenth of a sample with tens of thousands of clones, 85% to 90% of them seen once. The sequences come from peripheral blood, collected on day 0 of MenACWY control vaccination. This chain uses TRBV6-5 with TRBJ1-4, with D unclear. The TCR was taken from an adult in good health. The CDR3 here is CASSSGRTTNEKLFF. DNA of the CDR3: TGTGCCAGCAGTTCCGGACGGACAACTAATGAAAAACTGTTTTTT.